This record covers a single TCR beta chain. Its antigen is not known. This sample is drawn from a study of beta chain features in type 1 diabetes. Study summary: Examination of sorted cells across all samples involved around 98 million cells.

Findings and caveats of the study: For patients and controls alike, PCR might favor shorter templates to the same degree.

TCRB transcripts that were expressed got sequenced, as all of the isolated RNA had been reverse transcribed. Profiled with immunoSEQ multiplex PCR; TCRdb holds only in-frame clones, not every one. The sample has under 300,000 clones, 27% seen once. About 116 mL of blood, on average, came from one heparinised draw per donor. This sequence originates from a man younger than 45 in good health. The sample consisted of central memory CD4+ T cells from blood.

The CDR3 DNA reads as TGTGCCAGCAGGCACCAGGGTGAAGCTTTCTTT. This translates into CASRHQGEAFF. This chain connects TRBV2 to TRBJ1-1; D possibly corresponds to TRBD1 (5 bases). The CDR3 runs 11 residues. Germline-derived CDR1 and CDR2 are SNHLY and FYNNEI. V dropped 6 bases and J dropped 7 bases, with 9 bases sitting between them. The whole variable domain, filled in from reference TRBV2 and TRBJ1-1, reads EPEVTQTPSHQVTQMGQEVILRCVPISNHLYFYWYRQILGQKVEFLVSFYNNEISEKSEIFDDQFSVERPDGSNFTLKIRSTKLEDSAMYFCASRHQGEAFFGQGTRLTVV.